Reported below is one TCR beta chain. Its target is not known. The data stem from a study of vaccination and CD4 T cells after COVID-19. Across the whole study: SARS-CoV-2 positivity in convalescent patients was established by nasal swab PCR; several had mild and one severe disease. Post-COVID samples had a sampling time that fell a median approximately 97 days after diagnosis (range 35 to 161). Post-vaccine specimens were obtained a median roughly 70 days after dose two (range 14 to 241).

V was shortened by 4 bases and J by 3 bases, with 14 bases between the two germline ends. Germline V gene data show CDR1 as SGHDT and CDR2 as YYEEEE. CDR3 size: 14 residues. The Oncomine TCR Beta short-read assay was what sequenced the DNA obtained from cultured CD4+ T cells. TCRdb reanalysed the PCR reads using MiXCR and keeps one entry per CDR3 protein. The data show around 25,000 distinct CDR3 sequences, over 25% seen once. Time point given: late sampling 161 to 241 days after vaccination in a few convalescent patients. The treatment was: approximately nine-day PBMC culture with coronavirus spike peptide pools or control peptides (ViraFEST assay).

The receptor comes from a human donor who had recovered from COVID-19. The rearrangement joins TRBV5-6 to TRBJ2-7; possible D gene TRBD1, 6 bases. The sample consisted of CD4+ T cells from blood, cultured in vitro, taken about 7 months after SARS-CoV-2 vaccination. The CDR3 nucleotides are TGTGCCAGCAGCCGAACAGGGTCCCTCTACGAGCAGTACTTC. It codes for CASSRTGSLYEQYF.